These T cell receptor beta chains were read from a single sample in a study of blood T cell repertoires in COVID-19. Clones were sequenced by immunoSEQ multiplex PCR, and TCRdb holds only the in-frame ones, with some missing. The table includes about 170,000 clones, approximately 86% detected once. What was sequenced was peripheral blood. Every receptor here comes from a man between 65 and 85 years old with acute or convalescent COVID-19. CDR3s include the opening cysteine and the closing phenylalanine or tryptophan. The D gene is left open where the match is weak. A clone size is listed for some rows: how often the clone was seen (once, few, many), or a class if it is expanded.

cdr3_length j_call d_call v_call clone_size cdr3_nt cdr3_aa
14 TRBJ2-7 TRBD1 TRBV28 - TGTGCCAGCAGCATACAGGGGGAAGCCTACGAGCAGTACTTC CASSIQGEAYEQYF
14 TRBJ2-5 TRBD2 TRBV5-1 - TGCGCCAGCAGCCAGTTCGGGGGGCAAGAGACCCAGTACTTC CASSQFGGQETQYF
12 TRBJ2-7 - TRBV6-5 - TGTGCCAGCAGTTATCGGGACTCCGAGCAGTACTTC CASSYRDSEQYF
15 TRBJ1-3 - TRBV5-1 - TGCGCCAGCAGCTTAGCCGGGAACTCTGGAAACACCATATATTTT CASSLAGNSGNTIYF
13 TRBJ2-3 - TRBV7-2 - TGTGCCAGCAGCTTCCTTAATACAGATACGCAGTATTTT CASSFLNTDTQYF
19 TRBJ2-1 TRBD2 TRBV28 few TGTGCCAGCAGTTTTAAGCGGGGGGGCCACCCTCATTCTTACAATGAGCAGTTCTTC CASSFKRGGHPHSYNEQFF
14 TRBJ2-7 - TRBV6-5 - TGTGCCAGCAGTTCCTCCAGGGGAACCTACGAGCAGTACTTC CASSSSRGTYEQYF
14 TRBJ2-1 TRBD2 TRBV6-5 - TGTGCCACCCGGTCGGCGGGGGGTTACAATGAGCAGTTCTTC CATRSAGGYNEQFF
14 TRBJ2-7 TRBD1 TRBV6-5 once TGTGCCAGCATCAGACCAGGGGGCTCGTACGAGCAGTACTTC CASIRPGGSYEQYF
12 TRBJ1-3 - TRBV29-1 - TGCAGCGTCGGTTCCGGAGAAAACACCATATATTTT CSVGSGENTIYF